The rows below give T cell receptor beta chains drawn from one sample of a study of shared clonotypes between healthy human individuals. Produced via immunoSEQ multiplex PCR; TCRdb's table is partial and in-frame only. Here the sample spans approximately 720,000 clones, 60% to 80% being singletons. Sequenced sample: memory CD4+ T cells sorted from blood. Receptors originate from a woman aged 25-40 years in good health. Both conserved end residues are part of each CDR3. D genes are given only for firm matches. Clone size is not always given. Where it is, it says once, few, many or a class for expanded clones.

V	J	size	D	DNA	CDR3
TRBV5-1	TRBJ2-1	NA	TRBD1	TGCGCCAGCAGCATGGGACAGTACAATGAGCAGTTCTTC	CASSMGQYNEQFF
TRBV5-1	TRBJ2-1	NA	TRBD2	TGCGCCAGCAGCCCCACTACGTCTAGCGGGGGTTACAATGAGCAGTTCTTC	CASSPTTSSGGYNEQFF
TRBV5-1	TRBJ1-4	NA	NA	TGCGCCAGCAGCTTAAAGACAACTAATGAAAAACTGTTTTTT	CASSLKTTNEKLFF
TRBV28	TRBJ2-5	many	TRBD2	TGTGCCAGCAGTGATGACGAAAGGACTAGCGGACAAGAGACCCAGTACTTC	CASSDDERTSGQETQYF
TRBV6-4	TRBJ2-2	many	TRBD1	TGTGCCAGCAGCGCCGGGACAGGATTAACCGGGGAGCTGTTTTTT	CASSAGTGLTGELFF
TRBV5-4	TRBJ2-7	many	TRBD1	TGTGCCAGCAGCTTCGGACAGGAGGATCCGTACTTC	CASSFGQEDPYF
TRBV5-1	TRBJ1-2	NA	NA	TGCGCCAGCAGCTTGGGGTCGGGTACCTATGGCTACACCTTC	CASSLGSGTYGYTF
TRBV6-6	TRBJ1-4	NA	NA	TGTGCCAGCAGTTACGGCCAATCTGGCGAAAAACTGTTTTTT	CASSYGQSGEKLFF
TRBV25-1	TRBJ2-7	few	NA	TGTGCCAGCAGTACTGCCTTAGAGTCGGGGGCCGTACCCTACGAGCAGTACTTC	CASSTALESGAVPYEQYF
TRBV28	TRBJ2-2	NA	NA	TGTGCCAGCAACTCGCCGGGAACGTACGGGGAGCTGTTTTTT	CASNSPGTYGELFF